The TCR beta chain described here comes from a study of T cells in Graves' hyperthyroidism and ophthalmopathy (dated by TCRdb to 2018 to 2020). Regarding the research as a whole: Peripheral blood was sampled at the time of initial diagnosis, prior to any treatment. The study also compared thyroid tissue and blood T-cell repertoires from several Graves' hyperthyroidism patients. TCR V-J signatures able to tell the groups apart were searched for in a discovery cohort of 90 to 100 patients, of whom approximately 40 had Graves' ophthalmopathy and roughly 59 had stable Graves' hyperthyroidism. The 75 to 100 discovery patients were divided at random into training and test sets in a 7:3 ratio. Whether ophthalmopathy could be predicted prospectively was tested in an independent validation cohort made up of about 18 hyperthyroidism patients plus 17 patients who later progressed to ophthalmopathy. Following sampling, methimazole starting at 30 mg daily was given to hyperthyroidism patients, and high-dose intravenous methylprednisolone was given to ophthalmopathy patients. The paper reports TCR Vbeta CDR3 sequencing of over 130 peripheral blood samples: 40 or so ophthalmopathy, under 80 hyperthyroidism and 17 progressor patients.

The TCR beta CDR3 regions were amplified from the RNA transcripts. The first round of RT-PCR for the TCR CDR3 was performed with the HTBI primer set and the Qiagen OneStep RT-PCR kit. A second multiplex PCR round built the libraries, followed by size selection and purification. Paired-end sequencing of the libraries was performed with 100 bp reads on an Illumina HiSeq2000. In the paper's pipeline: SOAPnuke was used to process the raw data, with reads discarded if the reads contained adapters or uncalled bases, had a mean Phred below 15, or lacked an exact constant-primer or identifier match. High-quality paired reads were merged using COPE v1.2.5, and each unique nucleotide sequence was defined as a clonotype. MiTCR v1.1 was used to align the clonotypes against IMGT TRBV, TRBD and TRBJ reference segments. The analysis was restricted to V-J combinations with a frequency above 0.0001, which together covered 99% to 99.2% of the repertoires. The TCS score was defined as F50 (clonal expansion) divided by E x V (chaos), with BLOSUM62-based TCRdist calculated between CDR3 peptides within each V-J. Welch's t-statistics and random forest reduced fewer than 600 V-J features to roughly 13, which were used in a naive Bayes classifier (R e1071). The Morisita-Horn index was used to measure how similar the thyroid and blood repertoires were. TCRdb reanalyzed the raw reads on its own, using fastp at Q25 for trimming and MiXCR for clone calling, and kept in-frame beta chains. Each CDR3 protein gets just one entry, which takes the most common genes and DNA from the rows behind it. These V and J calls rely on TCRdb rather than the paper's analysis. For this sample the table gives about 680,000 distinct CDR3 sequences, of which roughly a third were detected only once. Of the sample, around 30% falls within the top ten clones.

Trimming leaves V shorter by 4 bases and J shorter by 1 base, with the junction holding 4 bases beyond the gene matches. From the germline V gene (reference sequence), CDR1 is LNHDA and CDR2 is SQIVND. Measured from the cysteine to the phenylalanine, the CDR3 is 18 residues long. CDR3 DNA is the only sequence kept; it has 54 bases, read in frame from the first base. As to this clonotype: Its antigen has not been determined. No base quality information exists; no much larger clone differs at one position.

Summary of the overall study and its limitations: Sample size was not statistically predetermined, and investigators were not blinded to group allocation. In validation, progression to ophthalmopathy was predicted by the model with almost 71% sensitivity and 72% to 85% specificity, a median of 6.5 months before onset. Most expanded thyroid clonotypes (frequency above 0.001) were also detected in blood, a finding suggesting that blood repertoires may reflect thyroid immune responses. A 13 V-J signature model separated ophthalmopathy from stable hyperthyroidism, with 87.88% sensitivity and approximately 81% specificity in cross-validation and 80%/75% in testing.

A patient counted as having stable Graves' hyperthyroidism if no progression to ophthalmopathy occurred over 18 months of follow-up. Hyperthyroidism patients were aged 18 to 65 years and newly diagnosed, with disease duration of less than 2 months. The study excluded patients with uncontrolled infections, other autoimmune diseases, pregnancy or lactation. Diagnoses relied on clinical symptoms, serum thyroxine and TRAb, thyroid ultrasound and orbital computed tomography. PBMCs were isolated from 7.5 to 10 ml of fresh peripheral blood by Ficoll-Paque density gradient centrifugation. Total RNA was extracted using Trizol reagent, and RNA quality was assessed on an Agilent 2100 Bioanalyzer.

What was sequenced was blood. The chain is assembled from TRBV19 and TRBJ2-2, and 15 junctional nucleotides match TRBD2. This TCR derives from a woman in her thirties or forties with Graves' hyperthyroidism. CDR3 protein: CASSTGLAGGRNTGELFF. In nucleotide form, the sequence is TGTGCCAGTAGTACCGGACTAGCGGGGGGGCGGAACACCGGGGAGCTGTTTTTT.